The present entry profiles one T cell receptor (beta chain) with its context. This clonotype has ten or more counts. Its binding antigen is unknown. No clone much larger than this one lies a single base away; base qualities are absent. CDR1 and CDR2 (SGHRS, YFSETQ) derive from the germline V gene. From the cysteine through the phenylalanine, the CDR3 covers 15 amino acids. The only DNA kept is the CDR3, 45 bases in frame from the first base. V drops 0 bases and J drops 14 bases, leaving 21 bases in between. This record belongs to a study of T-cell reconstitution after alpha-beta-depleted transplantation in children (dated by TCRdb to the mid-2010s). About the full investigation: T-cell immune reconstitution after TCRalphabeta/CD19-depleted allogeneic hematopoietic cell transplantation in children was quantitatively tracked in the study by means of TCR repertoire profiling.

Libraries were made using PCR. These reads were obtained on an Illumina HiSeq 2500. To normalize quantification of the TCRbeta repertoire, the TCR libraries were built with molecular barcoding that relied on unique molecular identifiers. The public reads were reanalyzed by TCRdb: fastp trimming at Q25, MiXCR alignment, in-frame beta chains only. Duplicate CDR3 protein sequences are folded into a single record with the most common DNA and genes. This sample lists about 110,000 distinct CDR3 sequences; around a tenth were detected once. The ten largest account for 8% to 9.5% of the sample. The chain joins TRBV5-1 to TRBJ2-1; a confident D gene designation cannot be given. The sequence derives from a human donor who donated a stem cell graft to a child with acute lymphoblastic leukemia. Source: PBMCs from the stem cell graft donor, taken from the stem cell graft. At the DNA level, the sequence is TGCGCCAGCAGCTTGGATGCCACCGGGTCCCTGGGTGAGTTCTTC. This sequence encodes CASSLDATGSLGEFF. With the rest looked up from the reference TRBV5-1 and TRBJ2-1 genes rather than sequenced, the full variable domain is KAGVTQTPRYLIKTRGQQVTLSCSPISGHRSVSWYQQTPGQGLQFLFEYFSETQRNKGNFPGRFSGRQFSNSRSEMNVSTLELGDSALYLCASSLDATGSLGEFFGPGTRLTVL.